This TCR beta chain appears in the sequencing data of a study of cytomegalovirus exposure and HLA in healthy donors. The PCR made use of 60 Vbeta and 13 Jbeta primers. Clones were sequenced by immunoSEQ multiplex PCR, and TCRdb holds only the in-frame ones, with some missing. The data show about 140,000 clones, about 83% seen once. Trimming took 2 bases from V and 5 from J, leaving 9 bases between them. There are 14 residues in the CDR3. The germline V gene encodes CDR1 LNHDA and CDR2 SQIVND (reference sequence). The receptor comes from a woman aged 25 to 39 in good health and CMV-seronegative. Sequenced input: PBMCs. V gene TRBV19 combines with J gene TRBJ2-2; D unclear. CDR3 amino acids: CASSISPLTGELFF. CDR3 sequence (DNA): TGTGCCAGTAGTATATCCCCACTAACCGGGGAGCTGTTTTTT. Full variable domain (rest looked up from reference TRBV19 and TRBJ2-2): DGGITQSPKYLFRKEGQNVTLSCEQNLNHDAMYWYRQDPGQGLRLIYYSQIVNDFQKGDIAEGYSVSREKKESFPLTVTSAQKNPTAFYLCASSISPLTGELFFGEGSRLTVL.